This T cell receptor beta chain was captured by sequencing in a study of blood T cells in healthy people across ages. Findings and caveats of the study: What prevented conclusive comparison of naive and antigen-experienced cells was that PBMCs were unsorted.

This clonotype was detected a few times. Antigen specificity is unknown. It was with a sample-barcoded 5' primer and a J-beta primer mix that a second PCR of about 6 to 11 cycles was run. TCRdb fed the 5' RACE reads into MiXCR, producing one record per CDR3 protein. The sample shows 550,000 to 600,000 distinct CDR3 sequences, about 26% of them seen only once. The sequenced sample was blood. This receptor was identified in a woman between 65 and 79 years old in good health.

The CDR3 DNA sequence: TGTGCCAGCAGCCCCGGACGATATGAGCAGTTCTTC. Its translation: CASSPGRYEQFF. The chain uses TRBV21-1 and TRBJ2-1; TRBD1, the table's D call, was not compared with the DNA. TRBV21-1 is noted as a pseudogene. The CDR3 length is 12 residues.